The next 23 T cell receptor beta chains were all read from a single sample in a study of control samples from healthy donors and cancer patients. The method was immunoSEQ multiplex PCR; TCRdb's version includes in-frame clones alone and lacks a portion of them. The sample has roughly 70,000 clones; less than 95% are singletons. The specimen sequenced was blood. These receptors were collected from a woman younger than 45 in good health.

This chain connects TRBV7-8 to TRBJ2-1; 7 positions agree with TRBD1. V was pared by 5 bases and J by 4 bases, with 8 bases of the junction left unmatched. The CDR3 has 15 amino acids. In germline, CDR1 is SGHVS, CDR2 FQNEAQ. The CDR3 spells CASSARDSAYNEQFF. CDR3 nucleotides: TGTGCCAGCAGCGCCCGGGACAGTGCGTACAATGAGCAGTTCTTC.

The J gene is TRBJ2-2, the V gene TRBV24-1, with 7 bases identical to TRBD1. CDR1 KGHDR and CDR2 SFDVKD come from the germline V gene. The CDR3 is 15 amino acids. After removal of 4 bases from V and 6 bases from J, the junction contained 7 bases not matched to a gene. The CDR3 coding sequence is TGTGCCACCAGTGAATCAGGGGGTACCGCCGGGGAGCTGTTTTTT. The encoded protein is CATSESGGTAGELFF.

This sequence joins TRBV7-9 and TRBJ1-1; possible D gene TRBD1, 5 bases. The CDR3 has 13 amino acids. Trimming stripped 1 base from V and 7 bases from J, with 10 bases between. The V gene's germline CDR1 is SEHNR and CDR2 FQNEAQ (reference sequence). Here the CDR3 DNA reads TGTGCCAGCAGCTTAGGGGGGGTTGGTGAAGCTTTCTTT. Translated: CASSLGGVGEAFF.

The V gene is TRBV25-1, the J gene TRBJ1-1; D may be TRBD1 (5 bases). The length of the CDR3 is 14 residues. Germline lookup yields CDR1 MGHDK and CDR2 SYGVNS. The germline V and J ends were trimmed by 2 bases and 5 bases, with 12 bases remaining between them. CDR3 in DNA: TGTGCCAGCAGTGAACCGGTCGGGGGAACTGAAGCTTTCTTT. It translates to CASSEPVGGTEAFF.

The chain links TRBV20-1 to TRBJ1-4; tentatively, D is TRBD1 (6 bases). CDR3 length: 11 residues. The germline gives CDR1 DFQATT, CDR2 SNEGSKA (reference sequence). Trimming removed 4 bases from V and 15 bases from J, with 15 bases in between. The CDR3 is CSAKNREIVFF. In DNA form, the CDR3 reads TGCAGTGCTAAAAACAGGGAAATAGTGTTTTTT.

This chain joins TRBV5-4 and TRBJ1-2, with D possibly matching TRBD1 (5 bases). The CDR3 extends over 17 amino acids. V lost 4 bases to trimming and J lost 3 bases, with 22 bases between them. Germline V gene data show CDR1 as SGHNT and CDR2 as YYREEE (reference sequence). The CDR3 bases are TGTGCCAGCAGCCCCACCTTGGGCCTCGGGGGATACTATGGCTACACCTTC. The encoded protein is CASSPTLGLGGYYGYTF. The full variable domain, with the rest looked up from reference TRBV5-4 and TRBJ1-2, is ETGVTQSPTHLIKTRGQQVTLRCSSQSGHNTVSWYQQALGQGPQFIFQYYREEENGRGNFPPRFSGLQFPNYSSELNVNALELDDSALYLCASSPTLGLGGYYGYTFGSGTRLTVV.

The chain uses TRBV19 and TRBJ1-3; no clear D gene. This CDR3 region has 13 residues. V was cut by 5 bases and J by 2 bases, with 7 bases left in between. Germline values: CDR1 LNHDA, CDR2 SQIVND (reference sequence). CDR3 nucleotide sequence: TGTGCCAGTAGTTCGAAAGCTGGAAACACCATATATTTT. This encodes CASSSKAGNTIYF.

The V gene is TRBV5-4, the J gene TRBJ2-2; 7 bases are a match to TRBD1. V gave up 2 bases and J gave up 1 base; unmatched junction bases: 5. Germline CDR1 is SGHNT and CDR2 is YYREEE (reference sequence). The length of the CDR3 is 16 residues. CDR3 DNA: TGTGCCAGCAGCTTATGGACAGGATTGAACACCGGGGAGCTGTTTTTT. Amino acid sequence: CASSLWTGLNTGELFF.

This rearrangement joins TRBV7-9 to TRBJ1-2; D remains ambiguous. The CDR3 spans 11 residues. The germline V gene has CDR1 SEHNR and CDR2 FQNEAQ (reference sequence). V lost 8 bases and J lost 7, with 11 bases in between. CDR3: CASAGLAGYTF. Written as DNA, the CDR3 is TGTGCCAGCGCCGGACTTGCTGGCTACACCTTC.

The J gene is TRBJ1-2, the V gene TRBV30, with D possibly being TRBD1 (5 bases). Germline lookup yields CDR1 GTSNPN and CDR2 SVGIG (reference sequence). The CDR3 is 14 amino acids. V was pared by 0 bases and J by 7 bases, with 15 bases between. The CDR3: CAWSVPGYRGGYTF. CDR3 DNA sequence: TGTGCCTGGAGTGTACCAGGGTATAGGGGTGGCTACACCTTC.

The rearrangement joins TRBV5-6 to TRBJ1-5, with unresolved D. Germline values: CDR1 SGHDT, CDR2 YYEEEE. The CDR3 extends over 17 amino acids. The ends were cut back, 0 bases at V and 0 bases at J, with 13 bases in the middle. For the CDR3, the DNA is TGTGCCAGCAGCTTGGCTCTTGAAGGCTATAGCAATCAGCCCCAGCATTTT. Its translation is CASSLALEGYSNQPQHF.

This chain connects TRBV27 to TRBJ2-3; unclear D gene. The CDR3 has 14 amino acids. CDR1 and CDR2 (germline): MNHEY, SMNVEV (reference sequence). Trimming cost V 6 bases and J 1 base, with 11 bases left between them. The CDR3 coding sequence is TGTGCCAGCAGGTCTTGGACCGGCACAGATACGCAGTATTTT. This sequence encodes CASRSWTGTDTQYF.

The gene calls are TRBV11-3 and TRBJ1-1; tentatively, D is TRBD1 (6 bases). The V end lost 1 base, the J end lost 4 bases, and 16 bases lay between the germline ends. CDR1 and CDR2 (germline): SGHNT, YENEEA. The CDR3 is 16 amino acids. The CDR3 bases are TGTGCCAGCAGCTTAGTGGGGGGGCTTTCGGGCACTGAAGCTTTCTTT. Translating it yields CASSLVGGLSGTEAFF.

The V gene is TRBV5-1, the J gene TRBJ2-4; TRBD1 is a possible D gene (7 bases). Looked up from germline, CDR1 is SGHRS and CDR2 is YFSETQ. Trimming took 1 base from V and 2 from J, leaving 13 bases between them. CDR3 length: 16 amino acids. In nucleotides, the CDR3 is TGCGCCAGCAGCTTGAATCAGGGGGGCCCCAAAAACATTCAGTACTTC. Protein: CASSLNQGGPKNIQYF. Based on the CDR3 plus reference TRBV5-1 and TRBJ2-4, the full variable domain is KAGVTQTPRYLIKTRGQQVTLSCSPISGHRSVSWYQQTPGQGLQFLFEYFSETQRNKGNFPGRFSGRQFSNSRSEMNVSTLELGDSALYLCASSLNQGGPKNIQYFGAGTRLSVL.

The CDR3 protein is CASSLSSGGTEAFF. DNA of the CDR3: TGTGCCAGCAGCTTATCGTCTGGGGGCACTGAAGCTTTCTTT. The chain combines TRBV7-3 with TRBJ1-1; D perhaps matches TRBD1 (5 bases). V was clipped by 2 bases and J by 4 bases, with 11 bases between them. There are 14 residues in the CDR3. Germline assignment: CDR1 SGHTA and CDR2 FQGTGA.

A remark on this clone: The sample has other DNA sequences that encode this CDR3 too. Here the CDR3 DNA reads TGTGCCTGGAGTGTCCACAGGGACACTGAAGCTTTCTTT. Amino acids: CAWSVHRDTEAFF. The J gene is TRBJ1-1, the V gene TRBV30, with D maybe TRBD1 (6 bases). The germline V gene has CDR1 GTSNPN and CDR2 SVGIG (reference sequence). The CDR3 spans 13 residues. Trimming pared 0 bases from V and 3 bases from J, leaving 8 bases between.

As for this clone: The junction departs from germline at one end; a sequencing error may be responsible. The genes are TRBV9 and TRBJ1-2; D call uncertain. The CDR3 runs to 11 residues. Germline lookup yields CDR1 SGDLS and CDR2 YYNGEE. In nucleotides, the CDR3 is TGTGCCAGCAGCGTAGACGGAGTGTTGCTCTTC. Its translation: CASSVDGVLLF.

The chain is built from TRBV4-1 and TRBJ1-5, with unresolved D. V was pared by 0 bases and J by 9 bases, with 12 bases between. The CDR3 extends over 14 amino acids. Germline CDR1 and CDR2: MGHRA and YSYEKL. The CDR3 loop is CASSQDARSGPQHF. For the CDR3, the DNA is TGCGCCAGCAGCCAAGACGCGAGATCTGGGCCCCAGCATTTT.

This clone was observed a single time. The chain is built from TRBV20-1 and TRBJ1-1; D gene ambiguous. This CDR3 has 11 residues. Germline V gene data show CDR1 as DFQATT and CDR2 as SNEGSKA (reference sequence). Between the trimmed V and J ends, which lost 0 bases and 8 bases, there was a span of 7 bases. CDR3 region: CSARDRFEAFF. CDR3 coding DNA: TGCAGTGCTAGAGATCGGTTCGAAGCTTTCTTT.

The genes are TRBV19 and TRBJ1-1; 7 bases fit TRBD1. CDR3 length: 13 amino acids. The germline gives CDR1 LNHDA, CDR2 SQIVND (reference sequence). With V trimmed by 8 bases and J by 5 bases, 8 bases remained unmatched. CDR3 DNA sequence: TGTGCCAGTGGTCAGGGGGTTCGAACTGAAGCTTTCTTT. This encodes CASGQGVRTEAFF.

This sequence joins TRBV18 and TRBJ1-2, with unresolved D. Trimming removed 0 bases from V and 8 bases from J, with 13 bases in between. There are 14 residues in the CDR3. Germline V gives CDR1 KGHSH, CDR2 LQKENI. This CDR3 reads CASSPPGEASGYTF. CDR3 sequence (DNA): TGTGCCAGCTCACCACCGGGAGAAGCCTCCGGCTACACCTTC.

This chain uses TRBV3-1 (or the pseudogene TRBV3-2) with TRBJ1-2; 8 positions match TRBD1. CDR3 length: 17 residues. V lost 0 bases, J lost 6 bases, and 12 bases stayed unmatched. Germline assignment: CDR1 LGHDT and CDR2 YNNKEL (reference sequence). The CDR3 sequence: CASSQEGIAGGADGYTF. CDR3 coding DNA: TGTGCCAGCAGCCAAGAAGGAATCGCAGGGGGCGCGGATGGCTACACCTTC.

The rearrangement links TRBV7-8 to TRBJ1-6; the D gene is possibly TRBD1 (5 bases). The V and J ends lost 2 bases and 9 bases respectively, with 14 bases between them. In germline, CDR1 is SGHVS, CDR2 FQNEAQ. The CDR3 has 15 amino acids. CDR3: CASSLIPGETSPLHF. The DNA for the CDR3 is TGTGCCAGCAGCTTAATCCCGGGGGAAACTTCACCCCTCCACTTT.